What follows are 8 T cell receptor beta chains derived from one specimen sequenced in a study of regulatory T cells in long-lasting Graves disease. iRepertoire HTBI primers and Arm-PCR of CDR3 regions built TCR beta libraries. TCRdb reanalysed the multiplex PCR reads using MiXCR and keeps one entry per CDR3 protein. The data contain 350,000 to 550,000 distinct CDR3 sequences, 14% of them seen just once; the ten biggest clones take up around a sixth. Time point: newly diagnosed GD, antithyroid drugs for less than 3 months. Generation of the TCR library employed RNA extracted from PBMCs. These data were also filed under a second study, of T cells in Graves' hyperthyroidism and ophthalmopathy.

Source: peripheral blood mononuclear cells (PBMCs), taken at new diagnosis, from a patient treated with antithyroid drugs. These receptors were obtained from a woman aged 45-65 years with Graves disease.

This clonotype was counted a few times. The CDR3 spells CASSQENPVGLAGDPYEQYF. The CDR3 DNA is TGTGCCAGCAGCCAAGAGAACCCTGTGGGGCTAGCGGGAGATCCCTACGAGCAGTACTTC. The chain employs TRBV3-1 and TRBJ2-7; 10 nucleotides agree with TRBD2. V trimming: 0 bases; J trimming: 2 bases; junction bases outside the gene matches: 16. This CDR3 has 20 residues. Germline V gene lookup returns CDR1 LGHDT and CDR2 YNNKEL (reference sequence).

This clonotype was seen only a few times. The chain recombines TRBV5-1 with TRBJ2-7, with D perhaps TRBD1 or TRBD2 (5 bases each). The V and J ends lost 7 bases and 2 bases respectively, with 13 bases between them. From germline, CDR1 is SGHRS and CDR2 YFSETQ. This CDR3 spans 13 amino acids. As DNA, the CDR3 is TGCGCCAGCTCGACTTCGGGGCCCTACGAGCAGTACTTC. As protein: CASSTSGPYEQYF.

The chain couples TRBV4-1 to TRBJ1-3, with D uncertain. This CDR3 is 15 amino acids long. Germline-derived CDR1 and CDR2 are MGHRA and YSYEKL. Trimming left V 1 base short and J 2 bases short, with 9 bases between. The CDR3 DNA follows: TGCGCCAGCAGCCAAGTGTCAACTACTGGAAACACCATATATTTT. It is translated as CASSQVSTTGNTIYF.

This clonotype was counted at least ten times. The rearrangement links TRBV2 to TRBJ1-1, with TRBD1 matching over 9 bases. Germline V gene data show CDR1 as SNHLY and CDR2 as FYNNEI. The length of the CDR3 is 14 residues. Trimming removed 4 bases from V and 4 bases from J; junction bases left unmatched: 4. This chain's CDR3 is CASSVTGGTTEAFF. The CDR3 nucleotides are TGTGCCAGCAGTGTCACAGGGGGCACCACTGAAGCTTTCTTT.

This clonotype has a count of ten or more. CDR3 sequence reads: CASSLPEINYGYTF. CDR3 DNA sequence: TGTGCCAGCAGTTTACCAGAAATTAACTATGGCTACACCTTC. This chain uses TRBV12-3 or TRBV12-4 with TRBJ1-2; D ambiguous. V dropped 2 bases and J dropped 1 base, with 8 bases sitting between them. The CDR3 is 14 amino acids.

In this sample, this clonotype turned up many times. V is TRBV12-3 or TRBV12-4 and J is TRBJ2-7, with D possibly being TRBD1 (7 bases). Trimming cost V 5 bases and J 7 bases, with 18 bases left between them. The CDR3 is 14 amino acids. The CDR3 DNA reads as TGTGCCAGCAGTGACAACGCAGGGGGGCGGGAGCAGTACTTC. Its translation: CASSDNAGGREQYF.

In its sample, this clonotype was seen many times. The V gene is TRBV6-4, the J gene TRBJ1-5; 8 nucleotides line up with TRBD1. V lost 3 bases to trimming and J lost 2 bases; unmatched junction nucleotides: 0. The CDR3 has 14 amino acids. The germline CDR1 and CDR2 sequences are MRHNA and SNTAGT. The CDR3 sequence is CASSEQGGNQPQHF. In DNA, the CDR3 is TGTGCCAGCAGTGAACAGGGGGGCAATCAGCCCCAGCATTTT.

This clonotype was recorded many times. The chain is built from TRBV2 and TRBJ2-2; 8 positions agree with TRBD1. Germline V gene data show CDR1 as SNHLY and CDR2 as FYNNEI. Losses at the gene ends were 6 bases for V and 4 bases for J; bases not matched to a gene: 1. The CDR3 extends over 13 amino acids. The CDR3 spells CASRTGVTGELFF. The CDR3 DNA reads as TGTGCCAGCAGGACAGGGGTCACCGGGGAGCTGTTTTTT.